A single sample gave rise to the 5 T cell receptor beta chains below, sequenced in a study of shared clonotypes between healthy human individuals. Naive CD8 cells lacked CD45RO and underwent positive selection for CCR7, leaving out terminally differentiated effector memory CD45RA+ cells. Clones were sequenced by immunoSEQ multiplex PCR, and TCRdb holds only the in-frame ones, with some missing. The profile shows about 1.9 million clones, 93% of them singletons. Material: naive CD8+ T cells from PBMCs. These receptors were taken from a man younger than 30 in good health. Some clones in this sample may be carry-over from other donors' samples.

V gene TRBV5-6 combines with J gene TRBJ2-7; 15 positions match TRBD2. This CDR3 comprises 19 residues. V lost 2 bases, J lost 0 bases, and 9 bases stayed unmatched. Germline V CDR1 and CDR2: SGHDT, YYEEEE. CDR3 sequence (DNA): TGTGCCAGCAGCTTACCCCCTGGACTAGCGGGAGGGATCTCCTACGAGCAGTACTTC. This sequence encodes CASSLPPGLAGGISYEQYF.

This clone appeared once. This chain uses TRBV28 with TRBJ1-2, with a weak D call TRBD1 (5 bases). The germline V and J ends were trimmed by 5 bases and 4 bases, with 20 bases remaining between them. The germline V gene encodes CDR1 MDHEN and CDR2 SYDVKM. The CDR3 covers 16 residues. The DNA of the CDR3 is TGTGCCAGCAGTATAGGACACCGGCAATATATCTATGGCTACACCTTC. It codes for CASSIGHRQYIYGYTF.

J is TRBJ2-1 and V is TRBV27; D unresolved. The CDR3 consists of 12 residues. Trimming left V 7 bases short and J 5 bases short, with 9 bases between. The germline gives CDR1 MNHEY, CDR2 SMNVEV (reference sequence). CDR3 sequence reads: CASMERNNEQFF. The CDR3 nucleotides are TGTGCCAGCATGGAACGGAACAATGAGCAGTTCTTC.

This chain joins TRBV6-5 and TRBJ2-1; D possibly uses TRBD1 or TRBD2 (5 bases each). Trimming took off 0 bases at V and 2 bases at J, with 11 bases between the two ends. CDR1 and CDR2 from the germline V gene are MNHEY and SVGAGI. The CDR3 has 16 amino acids. The CDR3 bases are TGTGCCAGCAGTTACTCGAGTAGGGGAGCCTACAATGAGCAGTTCTTC. The encoded protein is CASSYSSRGAYNEQFF.

As concerns this clone: Other DNA sequences in this specimen translate into the identical CDR3. The chain is built from TRBV27 and TRBJ2-7; 14 nucleotides line up with TRBD2. This CDR3 contains 15 residues. Trimming took 5 bases from V and 5 from J; bases not matched to a gene: 5. Germline V gene sequence: CDR1 MNHEY, CDR2 SMNVEV (reference sequence). Written as DNA, the CDR3 is TGTGCCAGCAGTCCCGGGACTAGCGGGAGAAACGAGCAGTACTTC. Its translation: CASSPGTSGRNEQYF.